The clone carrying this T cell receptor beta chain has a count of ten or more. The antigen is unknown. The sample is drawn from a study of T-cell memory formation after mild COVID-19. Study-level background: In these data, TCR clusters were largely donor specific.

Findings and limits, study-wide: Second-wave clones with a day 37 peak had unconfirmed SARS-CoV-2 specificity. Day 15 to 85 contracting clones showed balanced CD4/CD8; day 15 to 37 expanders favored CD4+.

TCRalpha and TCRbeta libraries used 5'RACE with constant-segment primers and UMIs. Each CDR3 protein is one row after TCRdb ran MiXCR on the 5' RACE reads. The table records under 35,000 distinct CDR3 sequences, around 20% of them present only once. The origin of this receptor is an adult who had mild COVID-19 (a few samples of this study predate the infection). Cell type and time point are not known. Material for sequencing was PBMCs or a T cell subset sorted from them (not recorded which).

The CDR3 region is CASSKARDRGRDTQYF. Here the CDR3 DNA reads TGTGCCAGCAGCAAAGCACGAGACAGGGGGCGTGATACGCAGTATTTT. The rearrangement uses TRBV21-1 and TRBJ2-3; the table's D call, TRBD1, was not checked against the DNA. TRBV21-1 is described as a pseudogene. The CDR3 totals 16 residues.